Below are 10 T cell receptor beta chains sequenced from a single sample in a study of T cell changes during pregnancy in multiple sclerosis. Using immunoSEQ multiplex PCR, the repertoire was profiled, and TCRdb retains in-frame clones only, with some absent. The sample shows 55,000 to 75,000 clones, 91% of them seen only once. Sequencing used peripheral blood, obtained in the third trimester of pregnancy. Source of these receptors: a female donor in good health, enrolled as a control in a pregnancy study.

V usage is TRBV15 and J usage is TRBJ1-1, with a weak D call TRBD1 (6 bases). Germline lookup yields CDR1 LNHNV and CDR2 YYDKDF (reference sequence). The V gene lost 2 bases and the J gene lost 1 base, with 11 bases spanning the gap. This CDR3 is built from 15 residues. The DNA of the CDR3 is TGTGCCACCAGCAGACCACAGGGTACGAACACTGAAGCTTTCTTT. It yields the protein CATSRPQGTNTEAFF.

The CDR3 DNA is TGTGCCAGCAGCGTAGTAACTAGCGGGGGAGATACGCAGTATTTT. It specifies CASSVVTSGGDTQYF. V and J are TRBV9 and TRBJ2-3; 11 nucleotides line up with TRBD2. The CDR3 contains 15 residues. Germline lookup yields CDR1 SGDLS and CDR2 YYNGEE. After removal of 0 bases from V and 5 bases from J, the junction contained 2 bases not matched to a gene.

CDR3 residues: CATWGGRELFF. CDR3 in DNA: TGTGCCACCTGGGGGGGTAGGGAGCTGTTTTTT. V usage is TRBV10-3 and J usage is TRBJ2-2; 7 positions match TRBD2. The CDR3 has 11 residues. CDR1 and CDR2 from the germline V gene are ENHRY and SYGVKD. V was clipped by 10 bases and J by 9 bases; unmatched bases: 5.

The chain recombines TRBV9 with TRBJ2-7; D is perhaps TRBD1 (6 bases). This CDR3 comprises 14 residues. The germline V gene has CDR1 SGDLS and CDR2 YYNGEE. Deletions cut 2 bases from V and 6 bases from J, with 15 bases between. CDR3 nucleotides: TGTGCCAGCAGCGTTACTAGGGGGTTCGGCGAGCAGTACTTC. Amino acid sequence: CASSVTRGFGEQYF.

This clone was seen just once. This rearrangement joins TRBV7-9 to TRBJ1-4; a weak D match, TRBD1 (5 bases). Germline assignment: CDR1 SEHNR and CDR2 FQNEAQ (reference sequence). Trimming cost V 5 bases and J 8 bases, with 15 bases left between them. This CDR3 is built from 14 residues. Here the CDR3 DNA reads TGTGCCAGCAGCACCGGGACTGATGCCGAAAAACTGTTTTTT. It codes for CASSTGTDAEKLFF. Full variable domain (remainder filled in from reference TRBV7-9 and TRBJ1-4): DTGVSQNPRHKITKRGQNVTFRCDPISEHNRLYWYRQTLGQGPEFLTYFQNEAQLEKSRLLSDRFSAERPKGSFSTLEIQRTEQGDSAMYLCASSTGTDAEKLFFGSGTQLSVL.

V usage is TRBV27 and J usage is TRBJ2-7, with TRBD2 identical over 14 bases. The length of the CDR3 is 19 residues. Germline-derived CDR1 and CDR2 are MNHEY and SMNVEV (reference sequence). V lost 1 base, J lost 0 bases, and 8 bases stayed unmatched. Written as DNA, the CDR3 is TGTGCCAGCAGTTTATTGGGGACTAGCGGGAGATTCCCCTCCTACGAGCAGTACTTC. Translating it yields CASSLLGTSGRFPSYEQYF.

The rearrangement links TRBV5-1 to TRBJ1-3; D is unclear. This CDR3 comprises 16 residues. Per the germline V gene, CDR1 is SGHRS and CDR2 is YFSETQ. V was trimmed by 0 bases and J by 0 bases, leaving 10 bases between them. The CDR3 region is CASSLGPLTSGNTIYF. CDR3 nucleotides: TGCGCCAGCAGCTTGGGGCCCCTTACCTCTGGAAACACCATATATTTT. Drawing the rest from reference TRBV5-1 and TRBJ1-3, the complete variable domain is KAGVTQTPRYLIKTRGQQVTLSCSPISGHRSVSWYQQTPGQGLQFLFEYFSETQRNKGNFPGRFSGRQFSNSRSEMNVSTLELGDSALYLCASSLGPLTSGNTIYFGEGSWLTVV.

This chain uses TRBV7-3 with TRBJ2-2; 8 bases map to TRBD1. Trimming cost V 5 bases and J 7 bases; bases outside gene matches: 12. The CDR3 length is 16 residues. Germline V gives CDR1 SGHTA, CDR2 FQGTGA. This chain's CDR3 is CASSRTGTVEGGELFF. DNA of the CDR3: TGTGCCAGCAGCCGGACAGGGACGGTTGAGGGCGGGGAGCTGTTTTTT.

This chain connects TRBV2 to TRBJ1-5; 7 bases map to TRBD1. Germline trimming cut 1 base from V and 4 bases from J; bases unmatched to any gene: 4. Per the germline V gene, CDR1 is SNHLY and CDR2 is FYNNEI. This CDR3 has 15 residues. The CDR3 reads CASSEEGTANQPQHF. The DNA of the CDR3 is TGTGCCAGCAGTGAAGAGGGGACAGCGAATCAGCCCCAGCATTTT.

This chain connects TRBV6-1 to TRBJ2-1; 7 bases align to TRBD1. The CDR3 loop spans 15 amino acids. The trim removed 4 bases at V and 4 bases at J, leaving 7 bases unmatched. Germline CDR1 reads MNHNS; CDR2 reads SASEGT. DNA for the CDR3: TGTGCCAGCAGTGCCGAGGGACAGCCTTACAATGAGCAGTTCTTC. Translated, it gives CASSAEGQPYNEQFF.